The following is a TCR beta chain sequence with its context. Its antigen remains unidentified. Trimming cost V 6 bases and J 4 bases; bases outside gene matches: 3. Germline-derived CDR1 and CDR2 are LNHDA and SQIVND (reference sequence). CDR3 length: 13 residues. The data were taken from a study of cytomegalovirus exposure and HLA in healthy donors. Study-wide results and caveats: Certain sequence variants were highly shared and formed a cluster, and this cluster was likely a sequencing artifact. In a later analysis, HLA-associated TCR beta chains were more clonally expanded than equally common others.

These donors, healthy bone marrow donors, were studied. It was with 60 Vbeta and 13 Jbeta primers that the PCR ran. Profiling relied on immunoSEQ multiplex PCR, and the TCRdb table lists in-frame clones only, not all of them. The sample holds 150,000 to 200,000 clones, 80% to 90% seen once. The receptor's source is a man aged 18 to 30 in good health and CMV-seropositive. This rearrangement joins TRBV19 to TRBJ2-1; 7 positions match TRBD1. The sample taken for sequencing was PBMCs. The chain's CDR3 is CASRGTVYNEQFF. The DNA for the CDR3 is TGTGCCAGTAGAGGGACAGTTTACAATGAGCAGTTCTTC.